This T cell receptor (beta chain) was obtained from a study of T cell responses to AZD1222 COVID-19 vaccine (dated by TCRdb to the early 2020s). Concerning the study at large: TCR sequencing covered 233 trial participants: 200 to 220 given two doses of AZD1222 and some 25 given two doses of MenACWY control vaccine. Trial participants were enrolled by age into subgroups of 18-55, 56-69 and 70-plus years, and about 150, 27 and 61 TCR-sequenced participants, respectively, were included in these subgroups.

The sample's time point label, in plain terms: about 28 days (+/-7) after the second vaccine dose. This sample's treatment or condition label indicates: meningococcal conjugate vaccine given as trial control. Vaccinee samples were obtained from the UK trials COV001 and COV002, which included a single-blind randomized controlled phase 2/3 trial of AZD1222 (ChAdOx1 nCoV-19) in healthy adults. For TCRbeta chain sequencing, PBMC samples were collected from trial participants at day 0 and at day 28 after the second dose. General conclusions and limits of the study: Only a handful of AZD1222 recipients were SARS-CoV-2 seropositive at baseline, limiting conclusions about previously exposed vaccinees. No day 14 peak-response samples were available, so repertoires were characterized only after the peak T cell response. Spike-specific TCR breadth and depth rose significantly after two AZD1222 doses compared with day 0 and with MenACWY recipients. Participants were mostly white British and included more females than males, and it was suggested by the authors that clonal diversity may have been underestimated. The vaccine-associated CD4 TCRs covered the entire spike protein, and the dominant responses fell in regions 160-218 and 743-854. The 56-69-year group was small, and its depth increase did not reach significance, likely because of low power. Nearly half of unique spike-specific TCRs reportedly recognized epitopes outside regions mutated in the B.1.351 and B.1.1.7 variants.

With respect to this clone: What this receptor recognizes is not known. Base quality data are lacking; no much larger clone is found one base away.

The CDR3 regions of human TCRbeta chains were subjected to immunosequencing. Per the authors' processing: Repertoire TCRs were checked for matches against a reference library of SARS-CoV-2-specific TCRs that had been generated using the MIRA antigen-specificity platform. Breadth meant the fraction of unique TCRs that were SARS-CoV-2-associated, whereas depth meant the fraction of total T cells that were SARS-CoV-2-associated. Each spike-specific TCR was assigned to its reactive spike region and to a CD4 or CD8 class using the MIRA data. Log10-transformed breadth and depth values were compared by one-way ANOVA with Sidak's multiple comparisons tests. TCRdb holds this immuneACCESS table with in-frame rearrangements only. Some clones are missing; in checked studies, unresolved V genes explain under half, and the rest has no known cause. V and J calls and clone size follow that table, whereas D and trimming were derived from the DNA. The sample table holds 150,000 to 200,000 clones, of which 85% to 90% were seen once. The ten largest account for about 4.1% of the sample.

Including cysteine and phenylalanine, the CDR3 has 16 amino acids. The kept DNA is CDR3 alone, 48 bases in frame from the first base. V loses 1 base, J loses 12 bases, and the germline ends lie 22 bases apart. Based on the germline V gene (reference sequence), the CDR1 and CDR2 sequences are LGHDT and YNNKEL. Here the chain combines TRBV3-1 (or the pseudogene TRBV3-2) and TRBJ2-1; TRBD2 is a weak D gene call, 6 bases matching. The sample consisted of peripheral blood, taken 28 days after the second dose of the MenACWY control vaccine. The TCR originated in an adult who received the MenACWY meningococcal vaccine as a control. The bases are TGTGCCAGCAGCCAAGGAGGAGGGGACGGTGTTACGGGGCAGTTCTTC. Protein translation: CASSQGGGDGVTGQFF.